This T cell receptor beta chain was documented in a study of blood T cells in healthy people across ages. Primers used in a second PCR of roughly 6 to 11 cycles were a sample-barcoded 5' primer and a J-beta primer mix. TCRdb itself ran the 5' RACE reads through MiXCR, one entry per CDR3 protein. The sample lists approximately 780,000 distinct CDR3 sequences, roughly 24% seen once, with around 3% in the top ten. The CDR3 has 14 residues. The germline V gene encodes CDR1 SEHNR and CDR2 FQNEAQ (reference sequence). The V gene lost 0 bases and the J gene lost 5 bases, with 10 bases spanning the gap. Study results and caveats: With unsorted PBMCs, a conclusive comparison of naive versus antigen-experienced cells was not possible. There were more naive CD4+ cells and higher diversity in long-lived donors than in aged donors.

The table lists this clonotype with a few counts. Antigen: not known. The data were also submitted as part of a second study, on T cells of mothers and their children. This second study notes: Random nucleotides (2-4) and sample barcodes were added by the M1S primer used in the second PCR.

The source material was blood. The source of this sequence is a boy younger than 18 in good health. The V gene is TRBV7-9, the J gene TRBJ2-5; D not resolved. The CDR3 is CASSLAGIRETQYF. In DNA form, the CDR3 reads TGTGCCAGCAGCTTAGCGGGGATACGGGAGACCCAGTACTTC.